This T cell receptor beta chain was found in a study of long-term antiretroviral therapy in people with HIV. Regarding this clone: Its antigen is not identified.

The CDR3 runs to 15 residues. From germline, CDR1 is MNHEY and CDR2 SVGAGI. V dropped 0 bases and J dropped 8; count of bases not matched to a gene: 6. The libraries were made with immunoSEQ v3.0 at survey level. Method: immunoSEQ multiplex PCR; TCRdb's copy keeps in-frame clones and lacks some. The table includes approximately 36,000 clones, more than 65% detected once. Whole-study findings and limits: Post-ART samples showed increased diversity that remained below transplant donor control levels.

The source material was unsorted PBMCs, sampled 0.6 years after starting antiretroviral therapy. The sequence came from a young man with HIV. The chain recombines TRBV6-5 with TRBJ1-4, with TRBD1 matching 7 bases. The CDR3 here is CASSYSRQGGEKLFF. The CDR3 bases are TGTGCCAGCAGTTACTCACGACAGGGAGGCGAAAAACTGTTTTTT.